This TCR beta chain was obtained from a study of human T cells and chemical hapten exposure. This clonotype was detected a few times. Antigen: not known. Overall study findings and caveats: Versus controls, expanded TCRs had significantly more large CDR3 similarity clusters.

TCRdb fed the RACE reads into MiXCR, producing one record per CDR3 protein. Of approximately 260,000 distinct CDR3 sequences listed, around 9.3% are singletons. Time point given: pre-sensitization, week 0. Treatment meaning: therapeutic diphenylcyclopropenone sensitization with weekly scalp DPC. This CDR3 has 16 amino acids. With V trimmed by 3 bases and J by 5 bases, 12 bases remained unmatched. Germline V gene lookup returns CDR1 SEHNR and CDR2 FQNEAQ (reference sequence). This chain links TRBV7-9 with TRBJ1-2, with TRBD1 identical over 7 bases. The sequence was obtained from a woman aged 40-49 years with alopecia areata. Some clones in this sample may be carry-over from other donors' samples. The input for sequencing was whole blood, taken in connection with sensitization to the hapten diphenylcyclopropenone (DPC). The DNA of the CDR3 is TGTGCCAGCAGCTTCCACCGGGACCCAGGGGGGTATGGCTACACCTTC. It codes for CASSFHRDPGGYGYTF.